This entry lists 24 T cell receptor beta chains sequenced from one sample in a study of shared clonotypes between healthy human individuals. Assay: immunoSEQ multiplex PCR; the TCRdb copy retains only in-frame clones and omits some. Seen here are 2 million or so clones, over 85% observed once, and the top ten hold about 1.1%. The naive CD8 subset, CD45RO-negative cells positively selected for CCR7, excluded terminally differentiated effector memory CD45RA+ cells. The specimen was naive CD8+ T cells sorted from blood. Receptors were obtained from a man younger than 30 in good health.

The V and J genes are TRBV5-6 and TRBJ2-7, with D tentatively TRBD1 or TRBD2 (5 bases each). Deletions cut 4 bases from V and 0 bases from J, with 17 bases between. Germline V gives CDR1 SGHDT, CDR2 YYEEEE. The CDR3 sequence is 16 residues long. CDR3 sequence reads: CASSRTGPVISYEQYF. The DNA of the CDR3 is TGTGCCAGCAGCCGGACGGGACCTGTAATCTCCTACGAGCAGTACTTC.

This clone was seen repeatedly, ten times or more. Distinct nucleotide sequences in the sample also encode this CDR3. The chain uses TRBV6-5 and TRBJ1-2; D is ambiguous. CDR3 length equals 13 residues. Germline V CDR1 and CDR2: MNHEY, SVGAGI. V was trimmed by 6 bases and J by 5 bases, leaving 13 bases between them. The CDR3 nucleotides are TGTGCCAGCAGCCCCCCCGGGGATTATGGCTACACCTTC. It specifies CASSPPGDYGYTF.

Only one count was recorded for this clone. V usage is TRBV4-3 and J usage is TRBJ1-1; TRBD1 is a possible D gene (5 bases). CDR1 LGHNA and CDR2 YSLEER come from the germline V gene. The CDR3 contains 15 residues. V was shortened by 0 bases and J by 2 bases, with 10 bases between the two germline ends. CDR3 bases: TGCGCCAGCAGCCAAGATGGGAGGGGTAACACTGAAGCTTTCTTT. This codes for CASSQDGRGNTEAFF.

This chain uses TRBV10-2 with TRBJ2-3; the D is unclear. CDR1 is WSHSY and CDR2 is SAAADI in the germline V gene. V was shortened by 5 bases and J by 9 bases, with 15 bases between the two germline ends. This CDR3 region has 13 residues. The DNA of the CDR3 is TGCGCCAGCAGTAATGAGGACCGAGACACGCAGTATTTT. Residues: CASSNEDRDTQYF.

This chain uses TRBV7-9 with TRBJ2-7, with D hard to call. The CDR3 runs to 12 residues. With 1 base removed from V and 6 bases from J, the gap between germline ends came to 7 bases. CDR1 is SEHNR and CDR2 is FQNEAQ in the germline V gene (reference sequence). The CDR3 spells CASSLDFGEQYF. CDR3 DNA: TGTGCCAGCAGCTTAGATTTCGGCGAGCAGTACTTC.

This chain connects TRBV6-6 to TRBJ2-3; D remains ambiguous. This CDR3 has 12 residues. Trimming removed 3 bases from V and 6 bases from J, with 7 bases in between. Germline values: CDR1 MNHNY, CDR2 SVGAGI (reference sequence). The CDR3 DNA reads TGTGCCAGCAGTTATCCCGTGGATACGCAGTATTTT. This gives the protein CASSYPVDTQYF.

V usage is TRBV15 and J usage is TRBJ2-3; 7 nucleotides align to TRBD2. Losses at the gene ends were 4 bases for V and 0 bases for J; bases not matched to a gene: 7. Germline V gene lookup returns CDR1 LNHNV and CDR2 YYDKDF (reference sequence). This CDR3 has 16 amino acids. DNA of the CDR3: TGTGCCACCAGCAAAACCCCGGGACTAAGCACAGATACGCAGTATTTT. Translated: CATSKTPGLSTDTQYF.

Turning to this clone: Different DNA sequences within this sample yield the same CDR3. The V call is TRBV7-9, the J call TRBJ2-7, with D maybe TRBD2 (6 bases). Germline V gene sequence: CDR1 SEHNR, CDR2 FQNEAQ (reference sequence). Trimming shortened V by 5 bases and J by 3 bases, and 14 bases separated the two germline ends. The CDR3 runs to 14 residues. The CDR3 nucleotides are TGTGCCAGCAGCCCCCGGCTGGGAGGCTACGAGCAGTACTTC. Protein product: CASSPRLGGYEQYF.

As to this clone: The sample carries other DNA sequences with the same CDR3. The chain joins TRBV5-1 to TRBJ2-7; the D gene is possibly TRBD2 (5 bases). The CDR3 is 14 residues long. V was clipped by 2 bases and J by 4 bases, with 13 bases between them. Germline values: CDR1 SGHRS, CDR2 YFSETQ. CDR3 region: CASSLRGGGYEQYF. CDR3 DNA: TGCGCCAGCAGCTTACGTGGAGGCGGGTACGAGCAGTACTTC.

The rearrangement links TRBV5-1 to TRBJ2-7; D unclear. The germline V and J ends were trimmed by 2 bases and 3 bases, with 9 bases remaining between them. Germline V gives CDR1 SGHRS, CDR2 YFSETQ. The CDR3 is 13 residues long. In DNA form, the CDR3 reads TGCGCCAGCAGCTTCTCCGCTAACTACGAGCAGTACTTC. It translates to CASSFSANYEQYF.

This chain joins TRBV6-1 and TRBJ2-3, with D possibly TRBD2 on 6 matching bases. This CDR3 spans 15 amino acids. V was clipped by 7 bases and J by 3 bases, with 17 bases between them. Germline V gene sequence: CDR1 MNHNS, CDR2 SASEGT. The CDR3 sequence: CASTPGVGGTDTQYF. The CDR3 DNA sequence: TGTGCCAGCACCCCGGGGGTGGGCGGTACAGATACGCAGTATTTT.

This clone was counted once. The chain has TRBV5-1 and TRBJ2-1; D might be TRBD2 (6 bases). CDR3 length: 14 residues. Germline V gene lookup returns CDR1 SGHRS and CDR2 YFSETQ. Trimming removed 6 bases at V and 6 bases at J, with 16 bases between. CDR3 region: CASTWTGTSNEQFF. In DNA form, the CDR3 reads TGCGCCAGCACTTGGACCGGGACTTCCAATGAGCAGTTCTTC.

The V gene is TRBV9, the J gene TRBJ2-3; TRBD2 matches 14 bases. The V segment lost 0 bases and the J segment 4 bases; nucleotides outside the gene matches: 4. Looked up from germline, CDR1 is SGDLS and CDR2 is YYNGEE. The CDR3 consists of 17 residues. The CDR3 is CASSVAGLAGAADTQYF. The CDR3 DNA reads TGTGCCAGCAGCGTAGCGGGACTAGCGGGAGCGGCAGATACGCAGTATTTT.

The chain employs TRBV10-3 and TRBJ1-5; 8 nucleotides line up with TRBD1. The trim removed 0 bases at V and 5 bases at J, leaving 6 bases unmatched. This CDR3 is 16 amino acids long. CDR1 and CDR2 (germline): ENHRY, SYGVKD. CDR3 sequence reads: CAISESEGQGDQPQHF. For the CDR3, the DNA is TGTGCCATCAGTGAGTCAGAAGGACAGGGCGATCAGCCCCAGCATTTT.

This sequence joins TRBV5-6 and TRBJ2-3; the match to TRBD2 covers 7 bases. Germline CDR1 SGHDT, CDR2 YYEEEE. The CDR3 is made up of 15 amino acids. The trim removed 4 bases at V and 2 bases at J, leaving 7 bases unmatched. The DNA of the CDR3 is TGTGCCAGCAGCGGAACTAGCGAGGCCACAGATACGCAGTATTTT. Its translation is CASSGTSEATDTQYF.

This chain connects TRBV6-5 to TRBJ1-2; 8 nucleotides match TRBD1. The V segment lost 6 bases and the J segment 3 bases; nucleotides outside the gene matches: 6. Germline V lookup: CDR1 MNHEY, CDR2 SVGAGI. The CDR3 runs 14 residues. The CDR3 is CASRPTGVDYGYTF. CDR3 sequence (DNA): TGTGCCAGCAGACCGACAGGGGTTGACTATGGCTACACCTTC.

This chain links TRBV21-1 with TRBJ1-2; the table's D call TRBD1 went unverified against the DNA. TRBV21-1 is an annotated pseudogene. The CDR3 is 18 amino acids. The CDR3 coding sequence is TGTGCCAGCAGCAATGGGATGGACAGGGGGAATTCGAGCTATGGCTACACCTTC. Amino acid sequence: CASSNGMDRGNSSYGYTF.

The rearrangement joins TRBV30 to TRBJ2-1, with 11 nucleotides matching TRBD2. J gave up 6 bases and V 2 bases, and 6 bases lay outside the gene matches. The CDR3 extends over 15 amino acids. Germline CDR1 and CDR2: GTSNPN and SVGIG (reference sequence). The CDR3 is CAWSFASGGRNEQFF. The CDR3 DNA sequence: TGTGCCTGGAGTTTCGCTAGCGGGGGGCGCAATGAGCAGTTCTTC.

This rearrangement joins TRBV7-9 to TRBJ2-7, with unresolved D. Germline-derived CDR1 and CDR2 are SEHNR and FQNEAQ (reference sequence). V lost 4 bases, J lost 2 bases, and 15 bases lay in between. The CDR3 spans 15 residues. The CDR3, as DNA: TGTGCCAGCAGCTCCCCGGGCCCCCTTCCCTACGAGCAGTACTTC. Translating it yields CASSSPGPLPYEQYF.

The chain is built from TRBV9 and TRBJ2-7, with 10 bases matching TRBD1. Germline assignment: CDR1 SGDLS and CDR2 YYNGEE. J lost 5 bases, V lost 3 bases, and 5 bases had no gene match. The CDR3 covers 14 residues. CDR3 protein: CASSAGQGNHEQYF. Here the CDR3 DNA reads TGTGCCAGCAGCGCGGGACAGGGGAATCACGAGCAGTACTTC.

V gene TRBV7-2 combines with J gene TRBJ2-3; D may be TRBD2 (5 bases). The CDR3 covers 14 residues. CDR1 is SGHTA and CDR2 is FQGNSA in the germline V gene. The V gene lost 6 bases and the J gene lost 5 bases, with 15 bases spanning the gap. The chain's CDR3 is CASRPLPGRDTQYF. CDR3 nucleotide sequence: TGTGCCAGCAGGCCCTTGCCGGGGAGAGATACGCAGTATTTT.

V gene TRBV6-5 combines with J gene TRBJ1-2; 9 positions agree with TRBD1. This CDR3 is 14 amino acids long. V shed 2 bases and J 8 bases; nucleotides not matched to a gene: 6. Looked up from germline, CDR1 is MNHEY and CDR2 is SVGAGI. CDR3 in amino acids: CASSYRGQGIGYTF. CDR3 sequence (DNA): TGTGCCAGCAGTTACCGAGGACAGGGGATAGGCTACACCTTC.

This chain uses TRBV7-3 with TRBJ1-2, with a weak D call TRBD1 (5 bases). Germline CDR1 is SGHTA and CDR2 is FQGTGA. The V gene lost 2 bases and the J gene lost 8 bases, with 15 bases spanning the gap. The CDR3 is 14 residues long. CDR3 nucleotides: TGTGCCAGCAGCTTATCCACTTTAGGGGTCGGCTACACCTTC. Translating gives CASSLSTLGVGYTF.

This chain joins TRBV27 and TRBJ2-7, with D perhaps being TRBD1 or TRBD2 (5 bases each). This CDR3 is 15 amino acids long. The germline V gene has CDR1 MNHEY and CDR2 SMNVEV (reference sequence). The germline V and J ends were trimmed by 0 bases and 5 bases, with 14 bases remaining between them. The CDR3 spells CASSLSPEGLHEQYF. DNA of the CDR3: TGTGCCAGCAGTTTATCCCCCGAGGGGCTCCACGAGCAGTACTTC.